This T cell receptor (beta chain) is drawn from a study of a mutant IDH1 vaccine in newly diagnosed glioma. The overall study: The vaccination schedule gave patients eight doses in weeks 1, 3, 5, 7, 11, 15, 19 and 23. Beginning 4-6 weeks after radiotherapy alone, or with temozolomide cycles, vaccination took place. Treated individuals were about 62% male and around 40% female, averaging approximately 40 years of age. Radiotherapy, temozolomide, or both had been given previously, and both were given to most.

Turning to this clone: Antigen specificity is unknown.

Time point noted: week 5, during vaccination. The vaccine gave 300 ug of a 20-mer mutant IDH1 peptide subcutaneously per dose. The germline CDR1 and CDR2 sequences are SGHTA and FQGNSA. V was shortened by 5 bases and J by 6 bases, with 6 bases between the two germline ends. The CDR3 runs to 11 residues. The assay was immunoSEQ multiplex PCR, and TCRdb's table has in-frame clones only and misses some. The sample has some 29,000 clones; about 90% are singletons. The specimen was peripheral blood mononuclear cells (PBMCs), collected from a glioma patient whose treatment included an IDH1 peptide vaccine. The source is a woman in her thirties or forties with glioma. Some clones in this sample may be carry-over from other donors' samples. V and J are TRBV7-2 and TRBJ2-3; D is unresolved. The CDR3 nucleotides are TGTGCCAGCAGCGTCGGGGATACGCAGTATTTT. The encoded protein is CASSVGDTQYF.